This T cell receptor (beta chain) was recorded in a study of cytomegalovirus exposure and HLA in healthy donors. Both 60 Vbeta primers and 13 Jbeta primers went into the PCR. Assay: immunoSEQ multiplex PCR; the TCRdb copy retains only in-frame clones and omits some. The data contain roughly 150,000 clones, about 75% of them singletons. CDR3 length: 14 amino acids. V was clipped by 11 bases and J by 0 bases; unmatched bases: 5. From germline, CDR1 is LNHDA and CDR2 SQIVND (reference sequence). Sequenced input: PBMCs. The rearrangement joins TRBV19 to TRBJ1-4, with 8 bases identical to TRBD1. This receptor was taken from a male donor in good health and CMV-seronegative. CDR3 loop: CAARQGTTNEKLFF. DNA for the CDR3: TGTGCCGCCCGACAGGGGACAACTAATGAAAAACTGTTTTTT.